This entry is about one TCR beta chain. These data belong to a study of blood T cell repertoires in COVID-19. Study-level information: Material from acute and convalescent COVID-19 was sourced from the United States, Italy and Spain. Nucleic acid was either cDNA or gDNA, and it came from T cells, B-cell-depleted T cells, or PBMCs.

Authors' methods: Counts of nucleated cells, estimated from reference gene primer amplification, were obtained. Clones were sequenced by immunoSEQ multiplex PCR, and TCRdb holds only the in-frame ones, with some missing. That table gives V, J and clone size, and the DNA gave D and trimming. The table lists 60,000 or so clones, roughly 80% of them singletons, with over 10% in the top ten. V lost 4 bases to trimming and J lost 4 bases; unmatched junction nucleotides: 2. The CDR3 is 14 residues long. The V gene's germline CDR1 is MGHRA and CDR2 YSYEKL. Sequencing input: peripheral blood. The chain couples TRBV4-1 to TRBJ2-5, with 11 bases identical to TRBD2. The clonotype originates from a human donor in a cohort sampled during active COVID-19. CDR3 nucleotide sequence: TGCGCCAGCAGCCCCACTAGCGGGGGAGAGACCCAGTACTTC. It encodes CASSPTSGGETQYF.